One sample yielded the 8 T cell receptor beta chains listed below, sequenced in a study of early T cells in non-severe SARS-CoV-2 infection (dated by TCRdb to about 2021). Preparation of the library involved 5' RACE. The instrument was a NextSeq 500. The public reads were reanalyzed by TCRdb: fastp trimming at Q25, MiXCR alignment, in-frame beta chains only. Under each unique CDR3 protein, matching rows form one entry showing the most common genes and DNA. Here the sample has about 72,000 distinct CDR3 sequences; 9.1% occur a single time. Of the sample, around 3.5% is held by the ten largest clones. Sequencing was done on a sample of whole blood. The receptor set was obtained from an adult who was a healthcare worker with PCR-confirmed SARS-CoV-2 infection or an uninfected control (not recorded which).

This rearrangement joins TRBV5-1 to TRBJ2-3; TRBD2 agrees at 11 bases. The CDR3 runs 17 residues. Germline V gives CDR1 SGHRS, CDR2 YFSETQ. V lost 4 bases to trimming and J lost 4 bases; unmatched junction nucleotides: 11. The CDR3 protein is CASSVETSGSGPDTQYF. CDR3 sequence (DNA): TGCGCCAGCAGCGTGGAAACTAGCGGGAGTGGCCCAGATACGCAGTATTTT.

This clonotype was observed a few times. V and J are TRBV5-1 and TRBJ2-7; 8 bases are a match to TRBD1. Germline V gene sequence: CDR1 SGHRS, CDR2 YFSETQ. After removal of 1 base from V and 6 bases from J, the junction contained 3 bases not matched to a gene. This CDR3 has 13 amino acids. The CDR3 nucleotides read TGCGCCAGCAGCTTGATGGACAGGGCCGAGCAGTACTTC. Protein sequence: CASSLMDRAEQYF.

The sample holds many counts of this clonotype. The V gene is TRBV9, the J gene TRBJ2-1; D gene ambiguous. The CDR3 covers 12 residues. V shed 4 bases and J shed 9 bases, with 11 bases lying between them. The germline CDR1 and CDR2 sequences are SGDLS and YYNGEE. The chain's CDR3 is CASSPGRLEQFF. The CDR3 region has the DNA TGTGCCAGCAGCCCCGGGCGTCTTGAGCAGTTCTTC.

This clonotype was detected only a few times. This chain links TRBV29-1 with TRBJ2-1; 7 bases map to TRBD2. The CDR3 extends over 15 amino acids. After removal of 4 bases from V and 2 bases from J, the junction contained 8 bases not matched to a gene. Germline loops: CDR1 SQVTM, CDR2 ANQGSEA. The chain's CDR3 is CSVVSQGLAYNEQFF. The CDR3 DNA reads as TGCAGCGTTGTGAGTCAAGGACTAGCCTACAATGAGCAGTTCTTC.

This clonotype was seen a few times. The chain recombines TRBV11-2 with TRBJ1-3; 10 bases are shared with TRBD1. V gave up 6 bases and J gave up 4 bases; unmatched junction bases: 6. The CDR3 sequence is 15 residues long. Looked up from germline, CDR1 is SGHAT and CDR2 is FQNNGV. CDR3 in DNA: TGTGCCAGCAGGTTCGGGACAGGGGTCGGAAACACCATATATTTT. Translating it yields CASRFGTGVGNTIYF.

The rearrangement joins TRBV30 to TRBJ2-7, with TRBD1 identical over 7 bases. The V and J ends lost 2 bases and 2 bases, in that order; junction bases with no gene match: 12. Looked up from germline, CDR1 is GTSNPN and CDR2 is SVGIG (reference sequence). This CDR3 comprises 16 residues. CDR3 region: CAWSPSSSGTAYEQYF. As DNA, the CDR3 is TGTGCCTGGAGTCCATCCTCCTCCGGGACAGCCTACGAGCAGTACTTC. Variable domain in full (rest from reference TRBV30 and TRBJ2-7): SQTIHQWPATLVQPVGSPLSLECTVEGTSNPNLYWYRQAAGRGLQLLFYSVGIGQISSEVPQNLSASRPQDRQFILSSKKLLLSDSGFYLCAWSPSSSGTAYEQYFGPGTRLTVT.

This clonotype showed up just a few times. The V and J genes are TRBV5-5 and TRBJ2-1; 9 nucleotides agree with TRBD1. The CDR3 spans 17 residues. Germline trimming cut 4 bases from V and 2 bases from J; bases unmatched to any gene: 10. Germline CDR1 is SGHKS and CDR2 is YYEKEE (reference sequence). The CDR3 is CASSIVPGQGAYNEQFF. CDR3 sequence (DNA): TGTGCCAGCAGCATAGTCCCGGGACAGGGTGCCTACAATGAGCAGTTCTTC.

This clonotype showed up just a few times. This chain joins TRBV5-1 and TRBJ2-2; possible D gene TRBD2, 5 bases. Deletions cut 1 base from V and 0 bases from J, with 7 bases between. CDR1 is SGHRS, CDR2 YFSETQ, per germline. The length of the CDR3 is 15 residues. Written as DNA, the CDR3 is TGCGCCAGCAGCTTGCACGGGACGAACACCGGGGAGCTGTTTTTT. This codes for CASSLHGTNTGELFF.